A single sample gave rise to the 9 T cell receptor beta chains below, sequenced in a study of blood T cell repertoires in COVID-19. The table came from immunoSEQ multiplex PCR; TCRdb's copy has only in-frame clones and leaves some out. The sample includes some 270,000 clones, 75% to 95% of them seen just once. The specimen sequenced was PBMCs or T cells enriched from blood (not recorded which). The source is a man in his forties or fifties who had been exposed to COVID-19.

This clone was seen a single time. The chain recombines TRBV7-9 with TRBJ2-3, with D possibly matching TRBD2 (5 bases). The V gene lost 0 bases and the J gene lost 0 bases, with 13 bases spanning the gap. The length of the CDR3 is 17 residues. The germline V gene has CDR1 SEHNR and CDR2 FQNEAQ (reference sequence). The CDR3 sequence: CASSLARGGLSTDTQYF. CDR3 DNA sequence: TGTGCCAGCAGCTTAGCACGCGGAGGCCTGAGCACAGATACGCAGTATTTT.

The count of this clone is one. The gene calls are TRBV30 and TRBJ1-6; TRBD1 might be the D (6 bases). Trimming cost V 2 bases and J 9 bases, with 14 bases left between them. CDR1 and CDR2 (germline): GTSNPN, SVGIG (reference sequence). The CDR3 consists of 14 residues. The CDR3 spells CAWSTGQYGSPLHF. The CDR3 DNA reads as TGTGCCTGGAGTACAGGACAGTACGGTTCACCCCTCCACTTT.

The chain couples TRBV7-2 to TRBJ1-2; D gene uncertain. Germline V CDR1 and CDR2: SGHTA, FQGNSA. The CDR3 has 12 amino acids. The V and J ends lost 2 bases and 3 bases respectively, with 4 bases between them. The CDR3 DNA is TGTGCCAGCAGCTTACGGGACTATGGCTACACCTTC. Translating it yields CASSLRDYGYTF.

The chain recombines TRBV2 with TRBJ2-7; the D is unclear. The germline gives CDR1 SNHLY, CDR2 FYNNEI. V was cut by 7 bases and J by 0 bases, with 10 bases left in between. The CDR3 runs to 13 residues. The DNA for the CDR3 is TGTGCCAGCACGGGTTTAAGCTCCTACGAGCAGTACTTC. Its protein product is CASTGLSSYEQYF.

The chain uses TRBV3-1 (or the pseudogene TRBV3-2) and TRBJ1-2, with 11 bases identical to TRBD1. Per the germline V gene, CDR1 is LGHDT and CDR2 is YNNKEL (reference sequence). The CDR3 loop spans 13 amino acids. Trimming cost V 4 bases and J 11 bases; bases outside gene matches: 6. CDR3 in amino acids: CASSPRDRGYYTF. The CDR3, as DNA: TGTGCCAGCAGCCCGAGGGACAGGGGGTATTACACCTTC.

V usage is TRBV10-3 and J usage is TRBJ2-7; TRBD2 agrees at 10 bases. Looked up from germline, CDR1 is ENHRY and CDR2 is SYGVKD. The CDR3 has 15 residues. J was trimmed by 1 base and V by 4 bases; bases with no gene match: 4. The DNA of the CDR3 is TGTGCCATCAGTGGTCGGACTAGCGGATCCTACGAGCAGTACTTC. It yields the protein CAISGRTSGSYEQYF.

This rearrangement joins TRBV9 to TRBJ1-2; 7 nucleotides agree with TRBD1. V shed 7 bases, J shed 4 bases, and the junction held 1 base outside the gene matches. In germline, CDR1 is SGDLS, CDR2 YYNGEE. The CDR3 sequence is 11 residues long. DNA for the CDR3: TGTGCCAGCCGGACAGGCTATGGCTACACCTTC. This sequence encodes CASRTGYGYTF.

This chain's CDR3 is CASDSGTGGYEQYF. The CDR3 nucleotides read TGTGCCAGCGACTCCGGGACAGGGGGCTACGAGCAGTACTTC. V gene TRBV6-5 combines with J gene TRBJ2-7; the match to TRBD1 covers 11 bases. V trimming: 8 bases; J trimming: 3 bases; junction bases outside the gene matches: 6. The CDR3 spans 14 residues. Germline loops: CDR1 MNHEY, CDR2 SVGAGI.

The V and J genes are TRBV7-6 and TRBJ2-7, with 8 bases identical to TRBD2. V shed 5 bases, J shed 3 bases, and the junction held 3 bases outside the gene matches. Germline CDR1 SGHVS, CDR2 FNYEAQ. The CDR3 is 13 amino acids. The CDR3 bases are TGTGCCAGCAGCCAGACTAGCGACTACGAGCAGTACTTC. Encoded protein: CASSQTSDYEQYF.